Listed here are 11 T cell receptor beta chains from one sample, sequenced in a study of shared clonotypes between healthy human individuals. Profiled with immunoSEQ multiplex PCR; TCRdb holds only in-frame clones, not every one. The data show 2 million to 2.5 million clones, 85% to 95% seen once. Sample: naive CD4+ T cells from PBMCs. Subset of the sample: CD45RA+ positively selected. The receptors derive from a man aged 18 to 35 in good health. Some clones in this sample may be carry-over from other donors' samples.

The chain is built from TRBV11-2 and TRBJ2-7; D might be TRBD2 (6 bases). V lost 5 bases and J lost 2, with 16 bases in between. From germline, CDR1 is SGHAT and CDR2 FQNNGV. This CDR3 spans 15 amino acids. DNA of the CDR3: TGTGCCAGCAGCCCTGGGAGTAGCGGCACCTACGAGCAGTACTTC. Residues: CASSPGSSGTYEQYF. Based on the CDR3 plus reference TRBV11-2 and TRBJ2-7, the full variable domain is EAGVAQSPRYKIIEKRQSVAFWCNPISGHATLYWYQQILGQGPKLLIQFQNNGVVDDSQLPKDRFSAERLKGVDSTLKIQPAKLEDSAVYLCASSPGSSGTYEQYFGPGTRLTVT.

V is TRBV5-1 and J is TRBJ2-5, with D perhaps being TRBD1 or TRBD2 (5 bases each). The CDR3 length is 14 residues. CDR1 is SGHRS and CDR2 is YFSETQ in the germline V gene. V was pared by 6 bases and J by 1 base, with 13 bases between. The CDR3 loop reads CASIGGPPQETQYF. The CDR3 bases are TGCGCCAGCATTGGGGGTCCACCCCAAGAGACCCAGTACTTC.

This chain joins TRBV6-5 and TRBJ2-1; either TRBD1 or TRBD2 may fit D (5 bases each). With 2 bases removed from V and 9 bases from J, the gap between germline ends came to 14 bases. The CDR3 covers 14 residues. From germline, CDR1 is MNHEY and CDR2 SVGAGI. The CDR3 coding sequence is TGTGCCAGCAGTTACGGCGCTAGCAGGGTTGAGCAGTTCTTC. The encoded protein is CASSYGASRVEQFF.

The CDR3 here is CASTLGRSGYTQYF. CDR3 bases: TGTGCCAGCACCCTAGGGCGGTCTGGCTATACGCAGTATTTT. The rearrangement uses TRBV6-1 and TRBJ2-3, with D unresolved. Per germline, CDR1 MNHNS and CDR2 SASEGT. The CDR3 sequence is 14 residues long. Trimming cost V 7 bases and J 7 bases, with 18 bases left between them.

This clone was observed once. The chain uses TRBV7-2 and TRBJ2-7; perhaps TRBD2 as D (5 bases). CDR3 length equals 15 residues. Per germline, CDR1 SGHTA and CDR2 FQGNSA. Trimming pared 6 bases from V and 3 bases from J, leaving 18 bases between. The CDR3 coding sequence is TGTGCCAGCAGTCACCCCCCGCGGGCGAGCTACGAGCAGTACTTC. Protein product: CASSHPPRASYEQYF.

The V call is TRBV19, the J call TRBJ2-7; 12 bases match TRBD2. Germline loops: CDR1 LNHDA, CDR2 SQIVND (reference sequence). This CDR3 is 18 amino acids long. V gave up 2 bases and J gave up 2 bases; unmatched junction bases: 10. Written as DNA, the CDR3 is TGTGCCAGTAGTATAAGTCGGGCTAGCGGGAGGGCCGCCTACGAGCAGTACTTC. Its protein is CASSISRASGRAAYEQYF.

The chain joins TRBV7-8 to TRBJ1-1; a possible D gene is TRBD1 (5 bases). Germline V gene data show CDR1 as SGHVS and CDR2 as FQNEAQ. V dropped 5 bases and J dropped 1 base, with 8 bases sitting between them. The CDR3 runs 13 residues. CDR3 bases: TGTGCCAGCAGCCGACAGAAGAACACTGAAGCTTTCTTT. It translates to CASSRQKNTEAFF.

The chain couples TRBV7-2 to TRBJ2-1; 8 bases agree with TRBD2. Germline V gives CDR1 SGHTA, CDR2 FQGNSA. V shed 5 bases and J 4 bases; nucleotides not matched to a gene: 7. CDR3 length equals 15 residues. In DNA, the CDR3 is TGTGCCAGCAGCGTAGTAGCGGGATTGTACAATGAGCAGTTCTTC. The encoded protein is CASSVVAGLYNEQFF.

This sequence joins TRBV15 and TRBJ2-7; 14 bases agree with TRBD2. This CDR3 has 15 amino acids. Germline CDR1 reads LNHNV; CDR2 reads YYDKDF (reference sequence). V trimming: 4 bases; J trimming: 5 bases; junction bases outside the gene matches: 4. The CDR3 spells CATSIRLAGGNEQYF. The CDR3 DNA reads as TGTGCCACCAGCATTAGACTAGCGGGAGGGAACGAGCAGTACTTC. The variable domain in full, completed from reference TRBV15 and TRBJ2-7, reads DAMVIQNPRYQVTQFGKPVTLSCSQTLNHNVMYWYQQKSSQAPKLLFHYYDKDFNNEADTPDNFQSRRPNTSFCFLDIRSPGLGDTAMYLCATSIRLAGGNEQYFGPGTRLTVT.

The chain uses TRBV7-2 and TRBJ2-5; a possible D gene is TRBD2 (5 bases). The J call could be wrong; TRBJ2-7 is a better fit for the DNA end. The CDR3 extends over 15 amino acids. From germline, CDR1 is SGHTA and CDR2 FQGNSA. DNA of the CDR3: TGTGCCAGCAGCTTAGCGCGGGTGAGCTCCTACGAGCAGTACTTC. It translates to CASSLARVSSYEQYF.

The gene calls are TRBV19 and TRBJ2-5, with a possible D match to TRBD2 (5 bases). V lost 6 bases, J lost 3 bases, and 14 bases lay in between. The CDR3 is 14 residues long. Germline lookup yields CDR1 LNHDA and CDR2 SQIVND (reference sequence). CDR3 in amino acids: CASRPPGWKETQYF. The CDR3 DNA is TGTGCCAGTAGGCCCCCGGGGTGGAAAGAGACCCAGTACTTC.